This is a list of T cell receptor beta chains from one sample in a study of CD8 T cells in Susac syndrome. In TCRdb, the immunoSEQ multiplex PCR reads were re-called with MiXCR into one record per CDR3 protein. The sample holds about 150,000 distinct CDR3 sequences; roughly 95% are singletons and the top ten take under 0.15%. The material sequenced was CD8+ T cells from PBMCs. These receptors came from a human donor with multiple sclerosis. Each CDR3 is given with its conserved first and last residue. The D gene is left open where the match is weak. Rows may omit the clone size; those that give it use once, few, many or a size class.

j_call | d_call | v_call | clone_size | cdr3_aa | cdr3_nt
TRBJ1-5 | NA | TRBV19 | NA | CASSPGGGRAVPDQPQHF | TGTGCCAGTAGTCCCGGGGGAGGCCGCGCTGTCCCTGATCAGCCCCAGCATTTT
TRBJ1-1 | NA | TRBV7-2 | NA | CASSLVVLGMNTEAFF | TGTGCCAGCAGCTTAGTTGTTTTGGGCATGAACACTGAAGCTTTCTTT
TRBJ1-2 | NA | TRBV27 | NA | CASTGRRDAVNYGYTF | TGTGCCAGCACGGGGAGAAGGGATGCCGTTAACTATGGCTACACCTTC
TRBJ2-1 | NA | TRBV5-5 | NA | CASSLEQGPYNEQFF | TGTGCCAGCAGCTTGGAACAGGGCCCTTACAATGAGCAGTTCTTC
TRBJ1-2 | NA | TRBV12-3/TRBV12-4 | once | CASSLGGYNYGYTF | TGTGCCAGCAGTTTAGGGGGATACAACTATGGCTACACCTTC
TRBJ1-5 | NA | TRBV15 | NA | CATSRDRGHNQPQHF | TGTGCCACCAGCAGAGATCGGGGGCACAATCAGCCCCAGCATTTT
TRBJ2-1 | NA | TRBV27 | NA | CASRWGTFSYNEQFF | TGTGCCAGCAGATGGGGGACGTTCTCGTACAATGAGCAGTTCTTC
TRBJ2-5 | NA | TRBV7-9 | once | CASSVLGRETQYF | TGTGCCAGCAGCGTCTTGGGGAGGGAGACCCAGTACTTC
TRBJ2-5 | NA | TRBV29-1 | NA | CSVEKKLTQYF | TGCAGCGTTGAAAAAAAGTTAACCCAGTACTTC
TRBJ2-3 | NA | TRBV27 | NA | CASSPTPAGEDTQYF | TGTGCCAGCAGCCCTACGCCGGCAGGGGAGGATACGCAGTATTTT
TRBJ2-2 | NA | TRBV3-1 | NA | CASSQVLTGELFF | TGTGCCAGCAGCCAAGTCCTCACCGGGGAGCTGTTTTTT
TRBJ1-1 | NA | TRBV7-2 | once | CASSPRFEAEAFF | TGTGCCAGCAGCCCTCGTTTTGAGGCTGAAGCTTTCTTT
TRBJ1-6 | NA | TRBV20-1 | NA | CSARDGGSSPLHF | TGCAGTGCTAGGGACGGCGGGAGCTCACCCCTCCACTTT
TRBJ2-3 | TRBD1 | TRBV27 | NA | CASSWVTGATDTQYF | TGTGCCAGCAGTTGGGTAACAGGGGCCACAGATACGCAGTATTTT
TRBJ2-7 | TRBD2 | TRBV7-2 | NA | CASSWLRGGDEQYF | TGTGCCAGCAGCTGGTTGCGGGGGGGGGACGAGCAGTACTTC
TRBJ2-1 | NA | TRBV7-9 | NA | CASSARAESYNEQFF | TGTGCCAGCAGCGCCCGGGCGGAGTCCTACAATGAGCAGTTCTTC
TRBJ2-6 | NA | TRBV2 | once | CASSDGALSGANVLTF | TGTGCCAGCAGTGATGGGGCCCTCTCTGGGGCCAACGTCCTGACTTTC
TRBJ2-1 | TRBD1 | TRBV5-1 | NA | CASSLGDSSYNEQFF | TGCGCCAGCAGCTTGGGGGACAGCTCCTACAATGAGCAGTTCTTC
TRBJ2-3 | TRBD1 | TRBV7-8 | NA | CASSLGDRVTDTQYF | TGTGCCAGCAGCTTAGGGGACAGGGTCACAGATACGCAGTATTTT
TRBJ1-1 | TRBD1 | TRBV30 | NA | CAWGGTGEAFF | TGTGCCTGGGGGGGGACAGGTGAAGCTTTCTTT
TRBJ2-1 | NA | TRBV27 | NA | CASSLIAGRYNEQFF | TGTGCCAGCAGTTTAATTGCCGGGCGTTACAATGAGCAGTTCTTC
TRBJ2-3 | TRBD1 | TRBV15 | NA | CATSKEDRGLVDTQYF | TGTGCCACCAGCAAAGAGGACAGGGGGCTGGTAGATACGCAGTATTTT
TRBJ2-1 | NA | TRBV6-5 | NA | CASREGNYNEQFF | TGTGCCAGCAGAGAGGGTAACTACAATGAGCAGTTCTTC
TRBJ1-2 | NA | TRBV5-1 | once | CASSLAKGHGYTF | TGCGCCAGCAGCTTGGCCAAGGGCCATGGCTACACCTTC
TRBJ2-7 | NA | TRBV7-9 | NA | CASSLAGEQYF | TGTGCCAGCAGCTTAGCGGGCGAGCAGTACTTC
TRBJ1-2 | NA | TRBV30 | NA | CAWRQLAGQSWGYTF | TGTGCCTGGAGGCAATTGGCAGGGCAGTCTTGGGGCTACACCTTC
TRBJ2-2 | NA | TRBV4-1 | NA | CASSQVPDTGELFF | TGCGCCAGCAGCCAAGTGCCAGACACCGGGGAGCTGTTTTTT
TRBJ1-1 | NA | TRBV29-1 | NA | CSVSGWNTEAFF | TGCAGCGTGTCGGGGTGGAACACTGAAGCTTTCTTT
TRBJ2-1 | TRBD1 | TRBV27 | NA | CASSTPTTGANNEQFF | TGTGCCAGCAGTACCCCCACGACAGGGGCGAACAATGAGCAGTTCTTC
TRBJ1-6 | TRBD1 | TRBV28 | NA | CASSLTGNNSPLHF | TGTGCCAGCAGTTTGACAGGGAACAATTCACCCCTCCACTTT
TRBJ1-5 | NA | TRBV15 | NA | CATSPRGGTQPQHF | TGTGCCACCAGCCCCCGGGGGGGAACTCAGCCCCAGCATTTT
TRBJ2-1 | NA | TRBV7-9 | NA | CASSSPGESYNEQFF | TGTGCCAGCAGCTCCCCCGGCGAGTCCTACAATGAGCAGTTCTTC
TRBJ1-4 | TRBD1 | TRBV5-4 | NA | CASSYDRASEKLFF | TGTGCCAGCAGTTATGACAGGGCGAGTGAAAAACTGTTTTTT
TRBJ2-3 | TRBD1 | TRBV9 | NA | CASQTTGASTDTQYF | TGTGCCAGCCAGACTACAGGGGCTAGCACAGATACGCAGTATTTT
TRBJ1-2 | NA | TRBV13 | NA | CASTQGISRDGYTF | TGTGCCAGCACCCAGGGCATCTCTAGGGATGGCTACACCTTC
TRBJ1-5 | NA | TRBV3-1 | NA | CASSQELGNQPQHF | TGTGCCAGCAGCCAAGAGTTGGGCAATCAGCCCCAGCATTTT